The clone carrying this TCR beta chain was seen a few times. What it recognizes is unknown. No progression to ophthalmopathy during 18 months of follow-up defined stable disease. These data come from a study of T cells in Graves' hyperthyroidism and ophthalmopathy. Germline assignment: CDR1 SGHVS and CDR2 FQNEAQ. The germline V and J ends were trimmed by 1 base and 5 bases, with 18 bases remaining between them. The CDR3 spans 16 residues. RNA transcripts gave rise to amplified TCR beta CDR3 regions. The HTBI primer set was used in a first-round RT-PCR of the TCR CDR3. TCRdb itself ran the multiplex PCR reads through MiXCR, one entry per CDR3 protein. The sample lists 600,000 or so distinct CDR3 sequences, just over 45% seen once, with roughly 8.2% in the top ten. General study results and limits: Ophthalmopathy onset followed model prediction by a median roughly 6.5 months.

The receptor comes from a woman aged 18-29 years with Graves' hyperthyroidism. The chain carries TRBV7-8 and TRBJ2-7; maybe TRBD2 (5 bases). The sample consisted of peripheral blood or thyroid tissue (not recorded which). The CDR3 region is CASSLESPRERHEQYF. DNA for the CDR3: TGTGCCAGCAGCTTAGAATCGCCGAGGGAACGCCACGAGCAGTACTTC. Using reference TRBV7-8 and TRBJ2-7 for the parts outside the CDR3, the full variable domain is GAGVSQSPRYKVAKRGQDVALRCDPISGHVSLFWYQQALGQGPEFLTYFQNEAQLDKSGLPSDRFFAERPEGSVSTLKIQRTQQEDSAVYLCASSLESPRERHEQYFGPGTRLTVT.